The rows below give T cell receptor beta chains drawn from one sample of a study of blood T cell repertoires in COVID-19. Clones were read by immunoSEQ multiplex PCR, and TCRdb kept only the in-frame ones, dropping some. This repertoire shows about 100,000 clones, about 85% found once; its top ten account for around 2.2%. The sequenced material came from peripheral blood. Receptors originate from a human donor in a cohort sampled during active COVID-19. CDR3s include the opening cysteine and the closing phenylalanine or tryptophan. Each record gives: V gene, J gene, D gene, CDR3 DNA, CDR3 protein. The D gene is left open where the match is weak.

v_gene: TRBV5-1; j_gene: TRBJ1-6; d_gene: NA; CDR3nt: TGCGCCAGCAGCTTGTATTCAGATTCACCCCTCCACTTT; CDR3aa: CASSLYSDSPLHF
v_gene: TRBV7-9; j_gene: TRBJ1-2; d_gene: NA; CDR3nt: TGTGCCAGCACAACCGAAGGAGCTAACTATGGCTACACCTTC; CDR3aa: CASTTEGANYGYTF
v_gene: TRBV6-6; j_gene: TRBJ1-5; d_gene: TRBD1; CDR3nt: TGTGCCAGCAGTCATGGGACAGAGATATATAGCAATCAGCCCCAGCATTTT; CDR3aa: CASSHGTEIYSNQPQHF
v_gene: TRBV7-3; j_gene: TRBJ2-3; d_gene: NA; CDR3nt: TGTGCCAGCAGCTCCGGACAAGGCACAGATACGCAGTATTTT; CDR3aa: CASSSGQGTDTQYF
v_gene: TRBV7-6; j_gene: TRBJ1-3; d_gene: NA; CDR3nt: TGTGCCAGCAGCCTTGGACAGAGCTCTGGAAACACCATATATTTT; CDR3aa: CASSLGQSSGNTIYF
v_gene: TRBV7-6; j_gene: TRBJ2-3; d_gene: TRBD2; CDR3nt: TGTGCCAGCAGTTTAGAGGGCTCGGTAGCGGGAGGCCCGGGGCAGTATTTT; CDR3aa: CASSLEGSVAGGPGQYF
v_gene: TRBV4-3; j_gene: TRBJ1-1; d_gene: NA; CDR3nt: TGCGCCAGCAGCCAAGGGTCGACAACTGAAGCTTTCTTT; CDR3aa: CASSQGSTTEAFF
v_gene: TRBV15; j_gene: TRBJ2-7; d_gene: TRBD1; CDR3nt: TGTGCCACGAAAACCCCAGGGGGCTACGAGCAGTACTTC; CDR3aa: CATKTPGGYEQYF
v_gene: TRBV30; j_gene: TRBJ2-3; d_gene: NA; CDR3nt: TGTGCCTGGAGTCCTCAGGGGCGCGAGGATACGCAGTATTTT; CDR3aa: CAWSPQGREDTQYF
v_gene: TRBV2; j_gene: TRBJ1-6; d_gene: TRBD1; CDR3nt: TGTGCCAACAAGAGAGGGGGCGTCGCATCACCCCTCCACTTT; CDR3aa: CANKRGGVASPLHF